The present T cell receptor (beta chain) was sequenced within a study of cytomegalovirus exposure and HLA in healthy donors. Broader study findings: Researchers reportedly found TCR beta sequences accurately predicted most subjects' HLA-A and HLA-B alleles. Later analysis demonstrated an association between a missense DCLRE1C variant and TCR beta V- and J-gene trimming.

PCR amplification relied on 60 Vbeta primers (plus 13 Jbeta primers). Per the original data handling: Later, an analysis found roughly 80 million unique TCR beta chains, and about 10 million of these were shared. TCRdb's table, derived via immunoSEQ multiplex PCR, lists solely in-frame clones and lacks some. That table is the source of V, J and clone size, and D and trimming were worked out from the DNA. Of about 190,000 clones in the sample, 65% to 90% were seen once. Germline lookup yields CDR1 MDHEN and CDR2 SYDVKM. The CDR3 is 15 residues long. V lost 6 bases, J lost 2 bases, and 6 bases stayed unmatched. As for this clone: The target antigen is unknown.

The chain joins TRBV28 to TRBJ1-5, with 8 bases identical to TRBD1. This TCR came from a man aged 40-55 years in good health and CMV-seropositive. The sequencing input was PBMCs. CDR3: CASRVQGAGNQPQHF. The CDR3, as DNA: TGTGCCAGCAGGGTGCAGGGGGCGGGCAATCAGCCCCAGCATTTT. The whole variable domain, filled in from reference TRBV28 and TRBJ1-5, reads DVKVTQSSRYLVKRTGEKVFLECVQDMDHENMFWYRQDPGLGLRLIYFSYDVKMKEKGDIPEGYSVSREKKERFSLILESASTNQTSMYLCASRVQGAGNQPQHFGDGTRLSIL.